This TCR beta chain comes out of a study of tumor and adjacent non-tumor tissue in lung cancer. No cell sorting was done before RNA was extracted from the tissue. About this clonotype itself: No conserved phenylalanine or tryptophan is present at the end of the CDR3, so a read error is the likely explanation. The DNA is left out, because the CDR3 cannot be placed on it with certainty; the CDR3 is given as TCRdb lists it.

Both ends counted, the CDR3 spans 12 residues. The germline CDR1 and CDR2 sequences are SGHNT and YYREEE (reference sequence). A modified ARM-PCR protocol with three rounds of nested PCR amplified TCRbeta. TCRdb re-analysed the multiplex PCR reads in MiXCR, keeping a single row per CDR3 protein. Seen here are some 120,000 distinct CDR3 sequences, roughly 67% observed once, and the top ten hold 9.5% to 15%. The chain recombines TRBV5-4 with TRBJ1-1; the table's TRBD1 call for D was not verified on the DNA. The source material was lung tumor tissue. The sequence was collected from a man aged 25 to 40 with non-small cell lung cancer. CDR3 sequence reads: CASSLPQGKTFS.